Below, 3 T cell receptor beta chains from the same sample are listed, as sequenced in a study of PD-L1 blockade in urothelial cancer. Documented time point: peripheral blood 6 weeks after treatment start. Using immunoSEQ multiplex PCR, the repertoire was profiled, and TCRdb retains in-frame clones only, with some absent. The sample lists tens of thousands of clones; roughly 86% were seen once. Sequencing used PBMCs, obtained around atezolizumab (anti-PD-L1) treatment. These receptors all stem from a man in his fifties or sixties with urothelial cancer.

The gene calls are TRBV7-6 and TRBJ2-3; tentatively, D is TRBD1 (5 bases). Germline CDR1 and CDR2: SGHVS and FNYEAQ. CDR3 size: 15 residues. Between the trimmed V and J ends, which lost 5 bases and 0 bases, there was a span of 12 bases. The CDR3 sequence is CASSRRTSSTDTQYF. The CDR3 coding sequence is TGTGCCAGCAGCCGAAGGACAAGTAGCACAGATACGCAGTATTTT. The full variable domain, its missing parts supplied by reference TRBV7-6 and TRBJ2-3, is GAGVSQSPRYKVTKRGQDVALRCDPISGHVSLYWYRQALGQGPEFLTYFNYEAQQDKSGLPNDRFSAERPEGSISTLTIQRTEQRDSAMYRCASSRRTSSTDTQYFGPGTRLTVL.

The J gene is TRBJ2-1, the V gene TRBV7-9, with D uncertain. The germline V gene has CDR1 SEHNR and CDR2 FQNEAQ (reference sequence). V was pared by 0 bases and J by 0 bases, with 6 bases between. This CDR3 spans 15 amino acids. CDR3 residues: CASSLAESSYNEQFF. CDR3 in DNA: TGTGCCAGCAGCTTAGCGGAGAGCTCCTACAATGAGCAGTTCTTC. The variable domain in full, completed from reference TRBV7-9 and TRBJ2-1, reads DTGVSQNPRHKITKRGQNVTFRCDPISEHNRLYWYRQTLGQGPEFLTYFQNEAQLEKSRLLSDRFSAERPKGSFSTLEIQRTEQGDSAMYLCASSLAESSYNEQFFGPGTRLTVL.

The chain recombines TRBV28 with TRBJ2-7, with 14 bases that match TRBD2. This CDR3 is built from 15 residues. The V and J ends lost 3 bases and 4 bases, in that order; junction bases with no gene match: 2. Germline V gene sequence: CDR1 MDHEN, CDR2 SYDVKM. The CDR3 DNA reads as TGTGCCAGCAGTTTGGGGACTAGCGGGAGTTACGAGCAGTACTTC. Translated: CASSLGTSGSYEQYF.